This T cell receptor beta chain was identified during a study of pediatric ulcerative colitis. Study in general: Most patients had pancolitis, and two had left-sided colitis.

Of note for this clone: Its specificity is not known.

CDR3 length: 14 amino acids. Germline V lookup: CDR1 SGHAT, CDR2 FQNNGV. With 5 bases removed from V and 4 bases from J, the gap between germline ends came to 13 bases. Rectal tissue came from one to two pinch biopsies taken at colonoscopy. Sequencing depth was up to 500,000 reads per sample. Repertoires were generated with immunoSEQ multiplex PCR, while TCRdb's copy carries only in-frame clones and drops some. Among tens of thousands of clones listed, around 78% were seen once. Study-level findings and limits: Compared with controls, ulcerative colitis showed greater blood-rectum clone sharing.

The TCR sequence derives from a boy younger than 18 with moderate ulcerative colitis. Material for sequencing was gut tissue. V gene TRBV11-2 combines with J gene TRBJ2-3, with a weak D call TRBD2 (6 bases). The CDR3 protein is CASSPEPGADTQYF. The CDR3 region has the DNA TGTGCCAGCAGCCCTGAGCCGGGGGCAGATACGCAGTATTTT. The full variable domain, with the rest looked up from reference TRBV11-2 and TRBJ2-3, is EAGVAQSPRYKIIEKRQSVAFWCNPISGHATLYWYQQILGQGPKLLIQFQNNGVVDDSQLPKDRFSAERLKGVDSTLKIQPAKLEDSAVYLCASSPEPGADTQYFGPGTRLTVL.